The clone carrying this T cell receptor beta chain showed up just once. The antigen remains undetermined. A much more abundant neighbour one base away suggests this may be a read error. The data were obtained in a study of tumor-infiltrating lymphocytes in glioblastoma multiforme. Trimming cost V 7 bases and J 3 bases; bases outside gene matches: 7. The germline V gene encodes CDR1 SEHNR and CDR2 FQNEAQ (reference sequence). The CDR3 extends over 14 amino acids. Study results and caveats: Only one glioblastoma patient had TCR and mutation analysis. Detected clone frequencies may not reflect cell counts, being RNA-based.

TCRB libraries came from RNA via three nested multiplex PCR rounds. TCRdb re-called the multiplex PCR reads with MiXCR, one entry per CDR3 protein. The table has under 35,000 distinct CDR3 sequences, about 58% seen once. The rearrangement links TRBV7-9 to TRBJ2-3, with TRBD1 matching over 7 bases. The TCR sequence derives from a male donor with glioblastoma. Sequenced material: brain tumor tissue. The CDR3 DNA reads TGTGCCAGCATTCTGACAGGGTTGACAGATACGCAGTATTTT. Translating it yields CASILTGLTDTQYF.